This paragraph covers one T cell receptor (beta chain) sequence. Its antigen is still unknown. Noted treatment: around 19 received Ad26.COV2.S at low or high dose, single or two shots; 5 received placebo; per-sample allocation not given. On day 63 after the first injection, vaccine and placebo recipients gave samples. Within Boston, the person who donated was an adult of 18-55 years. The table came from immunoSEQ multiplex PCR; TCRdb's copy has only in-frame clones and leaves some out. The repertoire has some 250,000 clones, 88% of them found once; the top ten carry about 10%. This entry belongs to a study of Ad26.COV2.S vaccination and SARS-CoV-2 variants. The wider study: Donor had been placed in the Ad26.COV2.S arm of the COV1001 trial. Whole-study results and caveats: Total T cell responses, in the TCR breadth and depth analyses, may have been underestimated. For non-spike TCRs, breadth in vaccine recipients resembled that in placebo recipients.

The germline V gene has CDR1 LNHNV and CDR2 YYDKDF (reference sequence). V lost 2 bases to trimming and J lost 4 bases, with 11 bases between them. The length of the CDR3 is 15 residues. The sample here was peripheral blood, taken in a trial of Ad26.COV2.S vaccine versus placebo. The source of this sequence is a person between 18 and 65 years old who received the Ad26.COV2.S COVID-19 vaccine or a placebo. The V gene is TRBV15, the J gene TRBJ1-4, with D possibly matching TRBD1 (6 bases). CDR3 nucleotides: TGTGCCACCAGCAGACCTTGGACAGTTAATGAAAAACTGTTTTTT. Translated, it gives CATSRPWTVNEKLFF.